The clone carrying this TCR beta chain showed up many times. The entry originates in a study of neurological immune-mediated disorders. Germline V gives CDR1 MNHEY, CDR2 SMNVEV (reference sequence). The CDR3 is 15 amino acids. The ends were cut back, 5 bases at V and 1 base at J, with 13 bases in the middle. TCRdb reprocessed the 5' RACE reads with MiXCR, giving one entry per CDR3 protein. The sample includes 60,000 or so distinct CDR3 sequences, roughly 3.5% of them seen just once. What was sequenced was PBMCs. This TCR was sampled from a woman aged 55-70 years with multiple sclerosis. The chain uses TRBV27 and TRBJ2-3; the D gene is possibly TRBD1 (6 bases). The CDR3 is CASSEQGSRTDTQYF. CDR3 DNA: TGTGCCAGCAGTGAACAGGGTTCACGCACAGATACGCAGTATTTT.